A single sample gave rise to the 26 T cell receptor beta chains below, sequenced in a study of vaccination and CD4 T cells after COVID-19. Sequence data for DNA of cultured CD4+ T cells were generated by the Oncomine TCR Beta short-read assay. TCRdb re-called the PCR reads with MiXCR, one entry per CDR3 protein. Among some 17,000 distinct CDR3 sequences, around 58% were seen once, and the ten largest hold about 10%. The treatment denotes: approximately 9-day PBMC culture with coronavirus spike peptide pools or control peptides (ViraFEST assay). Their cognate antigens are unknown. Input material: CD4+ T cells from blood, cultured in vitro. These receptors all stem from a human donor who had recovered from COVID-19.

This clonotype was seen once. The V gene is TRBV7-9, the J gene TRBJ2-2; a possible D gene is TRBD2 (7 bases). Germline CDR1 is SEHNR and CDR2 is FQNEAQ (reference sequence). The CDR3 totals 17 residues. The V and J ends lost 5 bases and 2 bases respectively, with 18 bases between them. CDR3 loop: CASSPPWRGPNTGELFF. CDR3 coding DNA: TGTGCCAGCAGCCCCCCTTGGCGGGGGCCTAACACCGGGGAGCTGTTTTTT.

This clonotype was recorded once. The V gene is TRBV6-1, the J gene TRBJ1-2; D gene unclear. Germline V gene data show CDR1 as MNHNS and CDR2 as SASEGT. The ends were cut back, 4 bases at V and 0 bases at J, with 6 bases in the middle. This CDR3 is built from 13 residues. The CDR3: CASSAMPNYGYTF. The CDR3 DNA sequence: TGTGCCAGCAGTGCCATGCCTAACTATGGCTACACCTTC.

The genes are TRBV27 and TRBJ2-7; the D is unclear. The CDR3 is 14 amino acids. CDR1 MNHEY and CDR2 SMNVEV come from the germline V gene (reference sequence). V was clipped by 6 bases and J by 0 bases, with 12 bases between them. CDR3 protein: CASSPPQHSYEQYF. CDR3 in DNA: TGTGCCAGCAGCCCCCCACAGCACTCCTACGAGCAGTACTTC.

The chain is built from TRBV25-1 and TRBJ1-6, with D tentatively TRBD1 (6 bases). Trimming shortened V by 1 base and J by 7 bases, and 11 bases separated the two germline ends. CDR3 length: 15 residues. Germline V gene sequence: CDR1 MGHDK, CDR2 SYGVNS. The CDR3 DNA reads TGTGCCAGCAGTGAATGGTCAGGGGAGAATTCACCCCTCCACTTT. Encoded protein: CASSEWSGENSPLHF.

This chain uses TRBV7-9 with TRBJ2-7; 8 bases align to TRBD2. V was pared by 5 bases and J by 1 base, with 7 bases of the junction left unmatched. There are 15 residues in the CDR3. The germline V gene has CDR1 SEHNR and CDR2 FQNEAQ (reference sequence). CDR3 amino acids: CASSPRAGGSYEQYF. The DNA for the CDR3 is TGTGCCAGCAGCCCCCGCGCGGGAGGATCCTACGAGCAGTACTTC.

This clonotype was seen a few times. This CDR3 reads CASSGGTGAEGYTF. CDR3 bases: TGTGCCAGCAGTGGGGGGACAGGGGCGGAGGGCTACACCTTC. The V and J genes are TRBV6-1 and TRBJ1-2, with TRBD1 identical over 10 bases. The CDR3 contains 14 residues. The germline gives CDR1 MNHNS, CDR2 SASEGT. The ends lost 4 bases at V and 8 bases at J; junction bases unmatched: 7.

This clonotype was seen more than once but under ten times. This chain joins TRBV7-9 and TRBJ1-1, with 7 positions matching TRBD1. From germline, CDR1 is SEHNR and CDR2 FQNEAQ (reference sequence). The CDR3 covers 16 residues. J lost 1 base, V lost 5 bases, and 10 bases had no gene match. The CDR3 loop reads CASSRRGGTANTEAFF. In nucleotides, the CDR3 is TGTGCCAGCAGCCGGAGGGGGGGGACAGCGAACACTGAAGCTTTCTTT.

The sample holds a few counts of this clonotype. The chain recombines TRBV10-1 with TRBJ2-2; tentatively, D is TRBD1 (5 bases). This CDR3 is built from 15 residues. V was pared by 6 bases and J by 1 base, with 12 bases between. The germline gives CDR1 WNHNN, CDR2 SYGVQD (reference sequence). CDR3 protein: CASRADSGNTGELFF. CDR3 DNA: TGCGCCAGCAGAGCCGACAGTGGGAACACCGGGGAGCTGTTTTTT.

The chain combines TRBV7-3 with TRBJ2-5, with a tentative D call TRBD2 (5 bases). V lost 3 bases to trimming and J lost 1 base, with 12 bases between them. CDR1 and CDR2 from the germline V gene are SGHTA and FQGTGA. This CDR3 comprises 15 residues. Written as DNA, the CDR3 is TGTGCCAGCAGCTTGTTGGGCGGGTTCCAAGAGACCCAGTACTTC. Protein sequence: CASSLLGGFQETQYF.

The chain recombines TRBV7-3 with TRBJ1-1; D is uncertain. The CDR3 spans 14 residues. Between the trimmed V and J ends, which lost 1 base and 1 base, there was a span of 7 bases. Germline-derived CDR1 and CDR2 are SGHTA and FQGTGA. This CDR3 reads CASSLMARNTEAFF. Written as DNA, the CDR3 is TGTGCCAGCAGCTTAATGGCGAGGAACACTGAAGCTTTCTTT.

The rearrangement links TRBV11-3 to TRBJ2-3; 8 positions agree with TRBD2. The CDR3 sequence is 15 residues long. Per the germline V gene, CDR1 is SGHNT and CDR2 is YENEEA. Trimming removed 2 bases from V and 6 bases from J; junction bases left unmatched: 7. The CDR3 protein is CASSLSSGRPDTQYF. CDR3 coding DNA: TGTGCCAGCAGCTTATCCAGCGGGAGACCCGATACGCAGTATTTT.

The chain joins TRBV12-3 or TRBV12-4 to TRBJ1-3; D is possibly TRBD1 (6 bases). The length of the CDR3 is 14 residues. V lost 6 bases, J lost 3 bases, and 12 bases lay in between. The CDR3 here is CASSPRGFGNTIYF. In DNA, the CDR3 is TGTGCCAGCAGCCCTAGGGGGTTTGGAAACACCATATATTTT.

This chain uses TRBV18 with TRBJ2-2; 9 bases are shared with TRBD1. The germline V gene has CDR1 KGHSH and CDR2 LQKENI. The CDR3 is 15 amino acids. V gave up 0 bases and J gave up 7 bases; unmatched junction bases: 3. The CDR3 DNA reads TGTGCCAGCTCACCACCGACAGGGGGAATCGGGGAGCTGTTTTTT. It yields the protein CASSPPTGGIGELFF.

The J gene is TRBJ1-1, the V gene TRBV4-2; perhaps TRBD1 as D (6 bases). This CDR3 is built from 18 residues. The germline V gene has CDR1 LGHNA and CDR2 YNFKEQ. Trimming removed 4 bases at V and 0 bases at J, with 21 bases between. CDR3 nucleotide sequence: TGTGCCAGCAGCCGATACCAACTAAACAGGGAAGTGAACACTGAAGCTTTCTTT. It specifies CASSRYQLNREVNTEAFF.

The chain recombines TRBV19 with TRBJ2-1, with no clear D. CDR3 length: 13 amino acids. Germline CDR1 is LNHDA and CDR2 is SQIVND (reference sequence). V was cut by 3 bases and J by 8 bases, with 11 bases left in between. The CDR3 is CASSMIPAYEQFF. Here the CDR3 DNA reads TGTGCCAGTAGTATGATTCCGGCTTATGAGCAGTTCTTC. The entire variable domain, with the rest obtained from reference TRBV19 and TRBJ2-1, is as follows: DGGITQSPKYLFRKEGQNVTLSCEQNLNHDAMYWYRQDPGQGLRLIYYSQIVNDFQKGDIAEGYSVSREKKESFPLTVTSAQKNPTAFYLCASSMIPAYEQFFGPGTRLTVL.

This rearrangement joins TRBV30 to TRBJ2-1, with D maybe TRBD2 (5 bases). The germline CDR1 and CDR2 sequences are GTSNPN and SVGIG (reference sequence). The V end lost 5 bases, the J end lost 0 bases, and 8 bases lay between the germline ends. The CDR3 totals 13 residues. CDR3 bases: TGTGCCTGGGACTACCACTCCTACAATGAGCAGTTCTTC. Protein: CAWDYHSYNEQFF.

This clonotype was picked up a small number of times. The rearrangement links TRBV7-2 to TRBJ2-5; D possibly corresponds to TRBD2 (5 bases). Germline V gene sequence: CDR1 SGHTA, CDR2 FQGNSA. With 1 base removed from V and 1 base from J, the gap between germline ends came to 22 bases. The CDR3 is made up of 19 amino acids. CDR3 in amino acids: CASSLVRTSSWRFQETQYF. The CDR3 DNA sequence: TGTGCCAGCAGCTTAGTCCGGACGTCAAGCTGGAGGTTCCAAGAGACCCAGTACTTC.

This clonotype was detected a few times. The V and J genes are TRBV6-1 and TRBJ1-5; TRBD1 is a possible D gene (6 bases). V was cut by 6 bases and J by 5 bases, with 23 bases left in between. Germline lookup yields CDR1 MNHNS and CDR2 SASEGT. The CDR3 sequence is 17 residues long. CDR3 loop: CASSPFLHRVEDQPQHF. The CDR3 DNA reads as TGTGCCAGCAGCCCTTTCCTCCACAGGGTGGAGGATCAGCCCCAGCATTTT.

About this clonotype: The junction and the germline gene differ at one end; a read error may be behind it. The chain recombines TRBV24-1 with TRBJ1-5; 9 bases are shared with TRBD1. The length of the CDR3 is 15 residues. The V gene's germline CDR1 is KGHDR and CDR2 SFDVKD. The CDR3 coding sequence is TGTGCCGCCAGAGCCGGGACAGGGCCTAGGGAGCCCCAGCATTTT. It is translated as CAARAGTGPREPQHF.

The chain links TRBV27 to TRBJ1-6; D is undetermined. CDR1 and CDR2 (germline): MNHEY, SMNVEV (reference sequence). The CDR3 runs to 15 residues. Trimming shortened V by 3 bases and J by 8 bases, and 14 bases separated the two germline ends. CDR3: CASSFRNPSDSPLHF. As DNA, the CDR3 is TGTGCCAGCAGTTTCAGGAATCCTTCGGATTCACCCCTCCACTTT.

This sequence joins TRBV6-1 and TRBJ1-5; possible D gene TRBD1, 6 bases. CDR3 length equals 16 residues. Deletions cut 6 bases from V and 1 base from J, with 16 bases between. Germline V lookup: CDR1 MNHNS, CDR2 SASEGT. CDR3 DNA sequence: TGTGCCAGCAGAGTTTGGGGGGGGGCGAGCAATCAGCCCCAGCATTTT. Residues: CASRVWGGASNQPQHF.

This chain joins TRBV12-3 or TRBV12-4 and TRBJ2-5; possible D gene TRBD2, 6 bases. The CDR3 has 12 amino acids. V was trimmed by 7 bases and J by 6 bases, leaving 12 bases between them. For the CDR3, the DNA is TGTGCCAGCACGACTAGTCGACAGACCCAGTACTTC. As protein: CASTTSRQTQYF.

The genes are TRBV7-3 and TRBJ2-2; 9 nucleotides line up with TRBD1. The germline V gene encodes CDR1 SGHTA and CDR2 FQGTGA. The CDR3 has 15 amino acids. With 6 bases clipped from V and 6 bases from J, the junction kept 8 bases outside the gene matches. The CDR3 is CASSYGTGLAGELFF. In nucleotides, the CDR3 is TGTGCCAGCAGTTACGGGACAGGGCTCGCCGGGGAGCTGTTTTTT.

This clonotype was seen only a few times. This chain's CDR3 is CASSGGGGYGYTF. CDR3 nucleotide sequence: TGTGCCAGCAGTGGGGGGGGAGGCTATGGCTACACCTTC. The rearrangement links TRBV6-1 to TRBJ1-2; possibly TRBD1 for D (5 bases). The CDR3 loop spans 13 amino acids. V was cut by 4 bases and J by 4 bases, with 10 bases left in between. CDR1 and CDR2 from the germline V gene are MNHNS and SASEGT.

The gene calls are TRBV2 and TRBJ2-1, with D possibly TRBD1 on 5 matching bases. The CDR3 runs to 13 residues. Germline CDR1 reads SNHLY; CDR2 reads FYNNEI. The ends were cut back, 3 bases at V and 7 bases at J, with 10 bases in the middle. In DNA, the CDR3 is TGTGCCAGCAGTGACCAGGGCCTTAATGAGCAGTTCTTC. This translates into CASSDQGLNEQFF.

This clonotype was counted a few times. CDR3 loop: CASSSRGLGDIQYF. DNA of the CDR3: TGTGCCAGCAGCAGCAGGGGGTTAGGGGACATTCAGTACTTC. The chain employs TRBV7-2 and TRBJ2-4; 7 nucleotides agree with TRBD1. This CDR3 has 14 amino acids. The V gene's germline CDR1 is SGHTA and CDR2 FQGNSA. Trimming at V came to 5 bases and at J to 8 bases, leaving 9 bases not matched to a gene. Full variable domain (remainder filled in from reference TRBV7-2 and TRBJ2-4): GAGVSQSPSNKVTEKGKDVELRCDPISGHTALYWYRQSLGQGLEFLIYFQGNSAPDKSGLPSDRFSAERTGGSVSTLTIQRTQQEDSAVYLCASSSRGLGDIQYFGAGTRLSVL.